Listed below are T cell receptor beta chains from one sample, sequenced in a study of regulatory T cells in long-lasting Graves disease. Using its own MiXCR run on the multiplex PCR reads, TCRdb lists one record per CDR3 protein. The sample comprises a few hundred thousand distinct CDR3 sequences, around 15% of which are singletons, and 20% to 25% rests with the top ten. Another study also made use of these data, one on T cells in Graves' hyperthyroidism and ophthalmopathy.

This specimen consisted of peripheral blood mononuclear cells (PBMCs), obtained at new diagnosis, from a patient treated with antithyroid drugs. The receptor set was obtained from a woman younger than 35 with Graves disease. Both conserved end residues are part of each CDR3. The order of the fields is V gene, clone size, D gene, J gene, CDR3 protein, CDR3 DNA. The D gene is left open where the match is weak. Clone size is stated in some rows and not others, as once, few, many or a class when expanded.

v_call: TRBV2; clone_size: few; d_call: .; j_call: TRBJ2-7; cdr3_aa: CASSEGTVYEQYF; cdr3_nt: TGTGCCAGCAGTGAAGGGACAGTATACGAGCAGTACTTC
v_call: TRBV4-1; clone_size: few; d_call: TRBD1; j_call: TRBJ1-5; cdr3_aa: CASSHLGQGQPQHF; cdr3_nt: TGCGCCAGCAGCCACCTCGGACAGGGCCAGCCCCAGCATTTT
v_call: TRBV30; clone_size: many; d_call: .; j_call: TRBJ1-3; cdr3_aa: CAWSGTGQLFSGNTIYF; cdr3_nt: TGTGCCTGGAGTGGCACAGGACAACTGTTCTCTGGAAACACCATATATTTT
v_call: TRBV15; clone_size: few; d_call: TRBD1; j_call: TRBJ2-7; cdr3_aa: CATRVGTGSYEQYF; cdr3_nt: TGTGCCACCCGAGTCGGGACAGGGTCCTACGAGCAGTACTTC
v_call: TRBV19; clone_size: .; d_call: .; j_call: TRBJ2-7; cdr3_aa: CASSIFGQSLYEQYF; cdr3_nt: TGTGCCAGTAGTATCTTCGGGCAAAGCCTCTACGAGCAGTACTTC
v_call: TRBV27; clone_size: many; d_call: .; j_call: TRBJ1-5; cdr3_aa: CASSFRGSNQPQHF; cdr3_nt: TGTGCCAGCAGTTTCCGCGGGAGCAATCAGCCCCAGCATTTT
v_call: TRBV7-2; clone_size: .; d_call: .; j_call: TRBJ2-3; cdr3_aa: CASSFRGADTQYF; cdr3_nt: TGTGCCAGCAGCTTCCGCGGGGCAGATACGCAGTATTTT
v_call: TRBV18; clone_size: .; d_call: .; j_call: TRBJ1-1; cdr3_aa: CASSPGNSEAFF; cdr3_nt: TGTGCCAGCTCACCCGGGAACTCTGAAGCTTTCTTT
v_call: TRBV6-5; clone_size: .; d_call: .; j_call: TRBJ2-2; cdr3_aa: CASSYPATGELFF; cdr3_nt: TGTGCCAGCAGTTACCCAGCCACCGGGGAGCTGTTTTTT
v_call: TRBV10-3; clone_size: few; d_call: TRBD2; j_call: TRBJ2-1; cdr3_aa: CAGGASGGRNSYNEQFF; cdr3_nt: TGTGCCGGCGGGGCTAGCGGGGGCCGCAATTCCTACAATGAGCAGTTCTTC
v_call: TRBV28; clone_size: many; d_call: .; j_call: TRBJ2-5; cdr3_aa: CASSRRGRETQYF; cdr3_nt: TGTGCCAGCAGTCGCCGGGGCCGCGAGACCCAGTACTTC
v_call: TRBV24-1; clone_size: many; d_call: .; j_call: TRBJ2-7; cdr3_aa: CATSAPGAGTSYEQYF; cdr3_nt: TGTGCCACCAGTGCCCCAGGGGCGGGGACGTCCTACGAGCAGTACTTC
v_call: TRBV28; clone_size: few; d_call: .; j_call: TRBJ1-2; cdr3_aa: CASSLANYGYTF; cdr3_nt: TGTGCCAGCAGTTTAGCTAACTATGGCTACACCTTC
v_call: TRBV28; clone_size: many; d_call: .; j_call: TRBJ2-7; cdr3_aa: CASSFGRGYEQYF; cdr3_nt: TGTGCCAGCAGTTTTGGCAGGGGCTACGAGCAGTACTTC
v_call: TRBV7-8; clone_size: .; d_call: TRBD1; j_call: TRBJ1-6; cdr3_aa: CASSLRVGQGGSSYNSPLHF; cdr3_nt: TGTGCCAGCAGCTTACGCGTCGGACAGGGGGGAAGCTCCTATAATTCACCCCTCCACTTT
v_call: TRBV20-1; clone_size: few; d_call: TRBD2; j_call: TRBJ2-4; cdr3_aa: CSARARAGTSGTKNIQYF; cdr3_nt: TGCAGTGCTAGAGCTCGCGCCGGGACTAGCGGAACCAAAAACATTCAGTACTTC
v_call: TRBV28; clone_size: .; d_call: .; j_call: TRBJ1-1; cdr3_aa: CASSLAGISTEAFF; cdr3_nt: TGTGCCAGCAGTTTGGCAGGGATATCTACTGAAGCTTTCTTT
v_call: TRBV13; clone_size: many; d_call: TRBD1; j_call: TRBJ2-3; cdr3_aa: CASSPSTGGGSTQYF; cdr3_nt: TGTGCCAGCAGCCCTTCGACAGGGGGTGGGTCTACGCAGTATTTT
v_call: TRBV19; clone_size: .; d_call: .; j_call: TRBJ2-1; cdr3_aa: CASLSRDGGRNEQFF; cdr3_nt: TGTGCCAGTTTAAGCCGGGACGGCGGCCGCAATGAGCAGTTCTTC
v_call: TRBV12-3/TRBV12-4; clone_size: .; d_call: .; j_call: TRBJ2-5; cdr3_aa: CASSLGRTQQETQYF; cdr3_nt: TGTGCCAGCAGTTTAGGGCGGACACAGCAAGAGACCCAGTACTTC
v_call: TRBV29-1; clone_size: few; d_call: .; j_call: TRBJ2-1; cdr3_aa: CSVGVGRHNEQFF; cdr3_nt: TGCAGCGTTGGTGTGGGGAGGCATAATGAGCAGTTCTTC
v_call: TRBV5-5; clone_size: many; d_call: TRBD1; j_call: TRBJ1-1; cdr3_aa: CASRRRQGTDTEAFF; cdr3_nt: TGTGCCAGCAGACGGAGACAGGGCACGGACACTGAAGCTTTCTTT
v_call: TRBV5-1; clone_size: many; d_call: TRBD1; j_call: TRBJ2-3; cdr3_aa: CASSFDRGTDTQYF; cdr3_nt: TGCGCCAGCAGCTTTGACAGGGGTACAGATACGCAGTATTTT
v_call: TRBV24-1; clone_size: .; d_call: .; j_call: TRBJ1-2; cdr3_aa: CATSEGTPYGYTF; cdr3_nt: TGTGCCACCAGTGAGGGGACCCCGTATGGCTACACCTTC
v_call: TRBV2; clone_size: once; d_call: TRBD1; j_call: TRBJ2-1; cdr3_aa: CASSLSGTGSNEQFF; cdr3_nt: TGTGCCAGCAGTTTGTCCGGGACAGGGTCAAATGAGCAGTTCTTC
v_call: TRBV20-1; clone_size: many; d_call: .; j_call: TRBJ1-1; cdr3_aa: CSAGDRRNMNTEAFF; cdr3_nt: TGCAGTGCTGGGGACCGGCGTAACATGAACACTGAAGCTTTCTTT
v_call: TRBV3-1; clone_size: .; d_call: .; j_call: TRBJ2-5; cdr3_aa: CASSDRTETQYF; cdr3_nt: TGTGCCAGCAGCGACAGGACGGAGACCCAGTACTTC
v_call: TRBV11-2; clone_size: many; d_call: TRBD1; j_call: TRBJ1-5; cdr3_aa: CASSSGQFNQPQHF; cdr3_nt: TGTGCCAGCAGCTCGGGACAGTTCAATCAGCCCCAGCATTTT
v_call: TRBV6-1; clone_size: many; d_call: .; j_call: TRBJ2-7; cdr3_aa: CASKFGGGEQYF; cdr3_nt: TGTGCCAGCAAATTCGGGGGAGGAGAGCAGTACTTC
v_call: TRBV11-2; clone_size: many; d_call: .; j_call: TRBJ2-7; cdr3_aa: CASSLGVTVSYEQYF; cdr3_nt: TGTGCCAGCAGCTTAGGGGTAACAGTATCCTACGAGCAGTACTTC
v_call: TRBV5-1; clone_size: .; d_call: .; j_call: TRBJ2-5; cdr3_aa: CASSEGIVWETQYF; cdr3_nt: TGTGCCAGCAGCGAGGGCATTGTTTGGGAGACCCAGTACTTC
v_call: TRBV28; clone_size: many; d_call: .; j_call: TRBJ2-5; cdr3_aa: CASTAGETQYF; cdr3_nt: TGTGCCAGCACCGCGGGGGAGACCCAGTACTTC
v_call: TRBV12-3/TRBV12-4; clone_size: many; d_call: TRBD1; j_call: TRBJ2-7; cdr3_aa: CASSLGTGLFEQYF; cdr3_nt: TGTGCCAGCAGTTTAGGGACAGGCCTCTTCGAGCAGTACTTC